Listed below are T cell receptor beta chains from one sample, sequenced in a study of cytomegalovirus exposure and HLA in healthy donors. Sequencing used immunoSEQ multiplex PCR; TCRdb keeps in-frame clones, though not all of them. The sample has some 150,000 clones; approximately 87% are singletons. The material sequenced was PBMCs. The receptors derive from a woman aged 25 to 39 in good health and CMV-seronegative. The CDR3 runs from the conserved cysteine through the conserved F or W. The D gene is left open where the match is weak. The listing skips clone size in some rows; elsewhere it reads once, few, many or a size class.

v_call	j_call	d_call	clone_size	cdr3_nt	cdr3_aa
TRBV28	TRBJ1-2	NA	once	TGTGCCAGCAGTTCCCGGGGGTACTATGGCTACACCTTC	CASSSRGYYGYTF
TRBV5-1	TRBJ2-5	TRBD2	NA	TGCGCCAGCAGCGGGGGACTAGCGATGAGAGAGACCCAGTACTTC	CASSGGLAMRETQYF
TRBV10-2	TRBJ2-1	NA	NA	TGCGCCAGCAGTGGGGGACAAGGCTACAATGAGCAGTTCTTC	CASSGGQGYNEQFF
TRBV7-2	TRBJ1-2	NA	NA	TGTGCCAGCACTGACGGGACACTCTTATATGGCTACACCTTC	CASTDGTLLYGYTF
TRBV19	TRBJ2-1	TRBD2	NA	TGTGCCAGTAGTTTTGGACTAGGCTCCTACAATGAGCAGTTCTTC	CASSFGLGSYNEQFF
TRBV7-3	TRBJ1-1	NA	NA	TGTGCCAGCAGCCAAATTCCGGGGGACGAAGCTTTCTTT	CASSQIPGDEAFF
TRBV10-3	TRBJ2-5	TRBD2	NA	TGTGCCACCGCGGGACTAGCAAAGGAGACCCAGTACTTC	CATAGLAKETQYF
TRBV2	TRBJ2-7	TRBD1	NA	TGTGCCAGCAGGAGACAGGGGCGTCTGCACGAGCAGTACTTC	CASRRQGRLHEQYF
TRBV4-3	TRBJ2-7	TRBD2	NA	TGCGCCAGCAGCCAAGAGGGGACTAGTTCGTACGAGCAGTACTTC	CASSQEGTSSYEQYF
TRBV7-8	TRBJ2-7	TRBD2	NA	TGTGCCAGCAGCTTGAAGCGGGGGGCGCTCGGGAGGGACGAGCAGTACTTC	CASSLKRGALGRDEQYF
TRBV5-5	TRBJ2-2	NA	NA	TGTGCCAGCAGCTTGATGGCGGGAACGGACACCGGGGAGCTGTTTTTT	CASSLMAGTDTGELFF
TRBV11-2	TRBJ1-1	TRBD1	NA	TGTGCCAGCAGCAACTTCCGGGACAGGGGTGTCGCTTTCTTT	CASSNFRDRGVAFF
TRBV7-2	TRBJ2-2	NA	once	TGTGCCAGCAGCTTAGTGGCAGGGGCGAACACCGGGGAGCTGTTTTTT	CASSLVAGANTGELFF
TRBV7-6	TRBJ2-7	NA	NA	TGTGCCAGCAGCCCCACCACGAGGATCGACGAGCAGTACTTC	CASSPTTRIDEQYF
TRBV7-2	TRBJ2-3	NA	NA	TGTGCCACCAAAGCATGGGGGGGGCCTGGGGATACGCAGTATTTT	CATKAWGGPGDTQYF
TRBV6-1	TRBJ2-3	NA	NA	TGTGCCTTAAGCCCGGGGTACACAGATACGCAGTATTTT	CALSPGYTDTQYF
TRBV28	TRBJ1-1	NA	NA	TGTGCCAGCAGTTTAAGGGGGAACACTGAAGCTTTCTTT	CASSLRGNTEAFF
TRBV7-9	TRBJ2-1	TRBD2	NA	TGTGCCAGCAGCTTAGCTAGCGGGGGGCCCAATGAGCAGTTCTTC	CASSLASGGPNEQFF
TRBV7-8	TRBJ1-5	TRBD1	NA	TGTGCCAGCAGCTTACACCGGGACAGGGGTCATCAGCCCCAGCATTTT	CASSLHRDRGHQPQHF
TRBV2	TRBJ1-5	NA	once	TGTGCCAGCAGTGGACAGGAACATAGCAATCAGCCCCAGCATTTT	CASSGQEHSNQPQHF
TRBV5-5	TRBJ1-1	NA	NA	TGTGCCAGCAGCTATCTCGGCACTGAAGCTTTCTTT	CASSYLGTEAFF
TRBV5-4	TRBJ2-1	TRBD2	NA	TGTGCCAGCAGCGCCAGACTAGCGGCCAATGAGCAGTTCTTC	CASSARLAANEQFF
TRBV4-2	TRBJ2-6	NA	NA	TGTGCCAGCAGCCAAGATTCTCCCTCTGGGGCCAACGTCCTGACTTTC	CASSQDSPSGANVLTF
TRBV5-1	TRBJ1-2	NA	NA	TGCGCCAGCAGCTTGGCCGGGTTCTCGGCCTATGGCTACACCTTC	CASSLAGFSAYGYTF
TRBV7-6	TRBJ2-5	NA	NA	TGTGCCAGCAGAAACCACTTCGGCGGAAGGGGCCGGGAGACCCAGTACTTC	CASRNHFGGRGRETQYF
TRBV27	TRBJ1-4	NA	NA	TGTGCCAGCAGCACAGGGTTTGATGAAAAACTGTTTTTT	CASSTGFDEKLFF
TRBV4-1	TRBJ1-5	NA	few	TGCGCCAGCAGCCAAGAAGTGAGGCAGCCCCAGCATTTT	CASSQEVRQPQHF
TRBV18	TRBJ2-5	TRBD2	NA	TGTGCCAGCTCACCTAAACTAGCGGGAGAAGAGACCCAGTACTTC	CASSPKLAGEETQYF
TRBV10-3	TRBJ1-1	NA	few	TGTGCCATCAAGGAGGTGAGGGACTCAGGGACTGAAGCTTTCTTT	CAIKEVRDSGTEAFF
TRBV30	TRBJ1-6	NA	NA	TGTGCCTGGAGGCCTCCAGGAAATAATTCACCCCTCCACTTT	CAWRPPGNNSPLHF
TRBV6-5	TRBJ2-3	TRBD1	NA	TGTGCCAGCAGTTACTCCTTGGCAGGGGGCTATGATACGCAGTATTTT	CASSYSLAGGYDTQYF
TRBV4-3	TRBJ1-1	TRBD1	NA	TGCGCCAGCAGCCAAGATCGAACAGGGGTTGCTGAAGCTTTCTTT	CASSQDRTGVAEAFF
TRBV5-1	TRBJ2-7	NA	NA	TGCGCCAGCAGCTTGGCACTAGCCTACGAGCAGTACTTC	CASSLALAYEQYF
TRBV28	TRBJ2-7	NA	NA	TGTGCCAGCTGTTGGAGGGGGCTGGGAGAGCAGTACTTC	CASCWRGLGEQYF
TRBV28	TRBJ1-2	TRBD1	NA	TGTGCCAGCACCAGGGACAGGGGTTATGGCTACACCTTC	CASTRDRGYGYTF
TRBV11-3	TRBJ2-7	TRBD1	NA	TGTGCCAGCAGCCCAAGACAGGGCTACGAGCAGTACTTC	CASSPRQGYEQYF
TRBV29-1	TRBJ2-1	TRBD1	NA	TGCAGCGACTGGACAGGGGGCTTCGATGAGCAGTTCTTC	CSDWTGGFDEQFF
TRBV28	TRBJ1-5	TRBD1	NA	TGTGCCAGCAGTTTTCGACAGGGCAGCAATCAGCCCCAGCATTTT	CASSFRQGSNQPQHF
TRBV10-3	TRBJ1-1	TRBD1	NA	TGTGCCGCCGGACAGGGTGGTACTGAAGCTTTCTTT	CAAGQGGTEAFF
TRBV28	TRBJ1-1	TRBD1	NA	TGTGCCAGCAGAATTATCACAGGGGCTGAAGCTTTCTTT	CASRIITGAEAFF
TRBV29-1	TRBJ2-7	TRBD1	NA	TGCAGCGTGACCCTTCGGGACAGCTCCTACGAGCAGTACTTC	CSVTLRDSSYEQYF
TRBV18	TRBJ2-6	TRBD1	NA	TGTGCCAGCTCACCACCGTTGCTGTTTTCGGACAGGGACGAATGGGCCAACGTCCTGACTTTC	CASSPPLLFSDRDEWANVLTF
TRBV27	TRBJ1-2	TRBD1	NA	TGTGCCAGCAGTCCGAGAGCAGGGGGGCTCTATGGCTACACCTTC	CASSPRAGGLYGYTF
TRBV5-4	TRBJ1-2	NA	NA	TGTGCCAGCAGCTTGGGGCAGGGCAACTATGGCTACACCTTC	CASSLGQGNYGYTF
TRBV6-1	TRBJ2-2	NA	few	TGTGCCAGCAGTCACAGGGTTAACACCGGGGAGCTGTTTTTT	CASSHRVNTGELFF
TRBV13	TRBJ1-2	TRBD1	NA	TGTGCCAGCAGCCTAGGGACAGGGGACTATGGCTACACCTTC	CASSLGTGDYGYTF
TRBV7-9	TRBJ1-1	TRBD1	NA	TGTGCCAGCAGCCCCGGACAGGGGCCCTTGAACACTGAAGCTTTCTTT	CASSPGQGPLNTEAFF
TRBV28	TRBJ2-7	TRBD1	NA	TGTGCCAGCAGTCCCACCATGAATAGGGGACAGAAAGTCTACGAGCAGTACTTC	CASSPTMNRGQKVYEQYF
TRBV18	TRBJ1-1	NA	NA	TGTGCCAGCTCCCTACAGGGTTATAGCACTGAAGCTTTCTTT	CASSLQGYSTEAFF
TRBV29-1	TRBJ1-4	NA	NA	TGCAGCGTTTCTAGTGGCGAAGAAAAACTGTTTTTT	CSVSSGEEKLFF
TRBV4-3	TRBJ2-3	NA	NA	TGCGCCAGCAGCCAAGAGACGCGGCAGGGGCCACGCGGAAGCACAGATACGCAGTATTTT	CASSQETRQGPRGSTDTQYF
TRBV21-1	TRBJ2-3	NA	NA	TGTGCCAGCAGCAAAGGGCCTGGACTAGCGGGAGGGCCGATAGATACGCAGTATTTT	CASSKGPGLAGGPIDTQYF
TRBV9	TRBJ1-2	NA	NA	TGTGCCAGCAGCGTAGCTAACGGAGTAAACTATGGCTACACCTTC	CASSVANGVNYGYTF
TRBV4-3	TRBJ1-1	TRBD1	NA	TGCGCCAGCAGCCAAGAATGGGACAGGGACACTGAAGCTTTCTTT	CASSQEWDRDTEAFF
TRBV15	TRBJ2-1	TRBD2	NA	TGTGCCACCAGCAGAGATTTGCGGGGGGGCAATGAGCAGTTCTTC	CATSRDLRGGNEQFF
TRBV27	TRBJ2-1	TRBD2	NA	TGTGCCAGCATCCGACTAGCGGGAGGCTACAATGAGCAGTTCTTC	CASIRLAGGYNEQFF
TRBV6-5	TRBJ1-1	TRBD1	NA	TGTGCCAGCAGTTCGCCGTCAGGGGGGAGCACTGAAGCTTTCTTT	CASSSPSGGSTEAFF
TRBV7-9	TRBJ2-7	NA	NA	TGTGCCAGCAGCTTATCAGAACAGGTCTACGAGCAGTACTTC	CASSLSEQVYEQYF
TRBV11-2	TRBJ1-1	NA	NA	TGTGCCAGTTCCAGTCAGGCCGGCACTGAAGCTTTCTTT	CASSSQAGTEAFF